This T cell receptor (beta chain) was recovered during a study of cytomegalovirus exposure and HLA in healthy donors. On the study more broadly: Unique TCRs from HLA-typed donors, around 93 million of them, were held in an early data release.

PCR involved 60 Vbeta and 13 Jbeta primers. The table came from immunoSEQ multiplex PCR; TCRdb's copy has only in-frame clones and leaves some out. The sample shows about 130,000 clones, about 70% of them seen only once. When sampled, the donors appeared nominally healthy, though they likely had unrecorded immune exposures. Notes on the study in general: As confirmed in vitro, a few CMV-associated chains were specific for CMV antigens.

This CDR3 is built from 15 residues. The germline V gene has CDR1 LNHDA and CDR2 SQIVND (reference sequence). J lost 7 bases, V lost 5 bases, and 9 bases had no gene match. On this clone: Its antigen is currently unknown.

The sequence came from a woman aged 55-70 years in good health and CMV-seropositive. The chain has TRBV19 and TRBJ2-2; 8 bases agree with TRBD1. The sequenced material came from PBMCs. For the CDR3, the DNA is TGTGCCAGTAGTCTTATGCAGGGGGCGCACGGGGAGCTGTTTTTT. Protein product: CASSLMQGAHGELFF.